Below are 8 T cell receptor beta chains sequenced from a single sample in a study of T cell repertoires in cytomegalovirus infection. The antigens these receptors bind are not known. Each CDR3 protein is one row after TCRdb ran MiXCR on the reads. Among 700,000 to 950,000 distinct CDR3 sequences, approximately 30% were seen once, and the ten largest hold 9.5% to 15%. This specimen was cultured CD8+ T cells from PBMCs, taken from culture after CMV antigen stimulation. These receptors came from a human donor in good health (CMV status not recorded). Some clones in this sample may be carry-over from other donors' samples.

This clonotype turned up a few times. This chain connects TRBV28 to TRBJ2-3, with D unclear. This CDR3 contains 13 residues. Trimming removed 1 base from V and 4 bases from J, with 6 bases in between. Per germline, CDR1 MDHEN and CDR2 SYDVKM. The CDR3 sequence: CASSLSAPDTQYF. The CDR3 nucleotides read TGTGCCAGCAGTTTATCTGCGCCAGATACGCAGTATTTT.

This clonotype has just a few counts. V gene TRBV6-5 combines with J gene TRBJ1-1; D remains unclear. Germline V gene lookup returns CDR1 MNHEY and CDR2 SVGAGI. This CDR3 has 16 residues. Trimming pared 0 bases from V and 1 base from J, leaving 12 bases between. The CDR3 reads CASSYSERRENTEAFF. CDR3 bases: TGTGCCAGCAGTTACTCCGAACGACGGGAGAACACTGAAGCTTTCTTT.

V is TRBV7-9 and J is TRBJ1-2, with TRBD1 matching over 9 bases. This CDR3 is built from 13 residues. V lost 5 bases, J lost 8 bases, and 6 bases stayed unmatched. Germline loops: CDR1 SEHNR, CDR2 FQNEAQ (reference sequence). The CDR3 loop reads CASSRTGEPGYTF. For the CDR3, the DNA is TGTGCCAGCAGCCGGACAGGGGAGCCGGGCTACACCTTC. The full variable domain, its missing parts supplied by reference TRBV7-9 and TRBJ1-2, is DTGVSQNPRHKITKRGQNVTFRCDPISEHNRLYWYRQTLGQGPEFLTYFQNEAQLEKSRLLSDRFSAERPKGSFSTLEIQRTEQGDSAMYLCASSRTGEPGYTFGSGTRLTVV.

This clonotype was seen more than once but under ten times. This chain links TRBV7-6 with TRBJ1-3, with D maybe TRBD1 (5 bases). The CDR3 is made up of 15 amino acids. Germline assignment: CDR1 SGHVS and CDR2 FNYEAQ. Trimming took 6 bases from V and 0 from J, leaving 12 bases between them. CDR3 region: CASSLTTGSGNTIYF. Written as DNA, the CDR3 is TGTGCCAGCAGTCTTACCACAGGCTCTGGAAACACCATATATTTT.

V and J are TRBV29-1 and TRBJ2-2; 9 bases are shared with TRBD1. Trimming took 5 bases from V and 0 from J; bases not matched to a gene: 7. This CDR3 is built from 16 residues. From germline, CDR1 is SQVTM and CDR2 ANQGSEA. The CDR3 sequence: CSVRTGELANTGELFF. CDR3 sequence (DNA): TGCAGCGTTCGGACAGGGGAGTTGGCGAACACCGGGGAGCTGTTTTTT.

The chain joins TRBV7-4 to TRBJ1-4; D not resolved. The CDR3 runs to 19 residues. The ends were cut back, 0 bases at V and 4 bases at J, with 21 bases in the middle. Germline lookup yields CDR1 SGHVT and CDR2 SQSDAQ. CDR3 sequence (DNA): TGTGCCAGCAGCTTAGCTCGGGTCGACACGCTTGGGCGTAATGAAAAACTGTTTTTT. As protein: CASSLARVDTLGRNEKLFF.

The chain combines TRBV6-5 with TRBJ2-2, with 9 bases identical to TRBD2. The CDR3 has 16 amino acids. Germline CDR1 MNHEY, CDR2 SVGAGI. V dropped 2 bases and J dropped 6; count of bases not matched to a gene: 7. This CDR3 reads CASSYTAGGGAGELFF. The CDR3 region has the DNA TGTGCCAGCAGTTACACCGCGGGCGGGGGGGCCGGGGAGCTGTTTTTT.

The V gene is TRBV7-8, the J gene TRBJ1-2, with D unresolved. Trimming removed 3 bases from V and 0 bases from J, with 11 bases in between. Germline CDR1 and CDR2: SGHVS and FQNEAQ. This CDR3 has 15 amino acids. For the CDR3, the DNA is TGTGCCAGCAGCTTTGCCGGTCAGCCTAACTATGGCTACACCTTC. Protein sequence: CASSFAGQPNYGYTF. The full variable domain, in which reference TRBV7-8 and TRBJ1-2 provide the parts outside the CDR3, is GAGVSQSPRYKVAKRGQDVALRCDPISGHVSLFWYQQALGQGPEFLTYFQNEAQLDKSGLPSDRFFAERPEGSVSTLKIQRTQQEDSAVYLCASSFAGQPNYGYTFGSGTRLTVV.